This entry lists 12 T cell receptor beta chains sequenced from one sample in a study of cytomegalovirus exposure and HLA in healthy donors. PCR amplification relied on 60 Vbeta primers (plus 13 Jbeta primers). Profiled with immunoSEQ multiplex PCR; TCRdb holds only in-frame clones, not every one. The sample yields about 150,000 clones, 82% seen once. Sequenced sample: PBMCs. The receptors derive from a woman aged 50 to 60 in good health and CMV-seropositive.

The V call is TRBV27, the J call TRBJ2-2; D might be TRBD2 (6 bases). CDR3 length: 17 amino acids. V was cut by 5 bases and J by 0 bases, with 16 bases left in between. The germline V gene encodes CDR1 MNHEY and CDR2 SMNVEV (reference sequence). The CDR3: CASSNPGGPTNTGELFF. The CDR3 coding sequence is TGTGCCAGCAGTAACCCCGGGGGACCGACGAACACCGGGGAGCTGTTTTTT.

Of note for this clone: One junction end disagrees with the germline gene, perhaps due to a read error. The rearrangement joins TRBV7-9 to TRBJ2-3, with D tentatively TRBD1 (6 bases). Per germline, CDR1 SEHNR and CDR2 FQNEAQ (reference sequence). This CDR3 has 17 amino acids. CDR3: CSSSLWTARLLTDTQYF. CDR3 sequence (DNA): TGTTCCAGCAGCTTATGGACAGCTCGATTACTCACAGATACGCAGTATTTT.

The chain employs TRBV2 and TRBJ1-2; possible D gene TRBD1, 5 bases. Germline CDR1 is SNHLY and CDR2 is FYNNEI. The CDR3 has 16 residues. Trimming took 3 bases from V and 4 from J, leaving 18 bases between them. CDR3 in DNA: TGTGCCAGCAGTGAGAACCGGGACTCAACCCGCTATGGCTACACCTTC. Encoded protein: CASSENRDSTRYGYTF.

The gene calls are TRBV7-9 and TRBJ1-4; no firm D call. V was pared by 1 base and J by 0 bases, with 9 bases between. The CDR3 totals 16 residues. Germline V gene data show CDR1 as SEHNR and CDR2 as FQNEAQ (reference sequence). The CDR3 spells CASSLGSTATNEKLFF. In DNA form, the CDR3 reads TGTGCCAGCAGCTTAGGAAGCACGGCAACTAATGAAAAACTGTTTTTT.

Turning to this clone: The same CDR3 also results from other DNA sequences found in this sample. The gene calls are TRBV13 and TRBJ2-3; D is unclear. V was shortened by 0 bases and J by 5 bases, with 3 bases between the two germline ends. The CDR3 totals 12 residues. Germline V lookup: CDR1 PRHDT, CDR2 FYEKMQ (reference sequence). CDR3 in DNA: TGTGCCAGCAGCTTAGGCCGAGATACGCAGTATTTT. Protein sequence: CASSLGRDTQYF.

CDR3 bases: TGTGCCAGCAGCCTCGACAGGGGAGGTTCACCCCTCCACTTT. The encoded protein is CASSLDRGGSPLHF. This rearrangement joins TRBV5-8 to TRBJ1-6; 8 bases are shared with TRBD1. Looked up from germline, CDR1 is SGHTS and CDR2 is YDEGEE. V lost 4 bases to trimming and J lost 9 bases; unmatched junction nucleotides: 6. This CDR3 is 14 amino acids long.

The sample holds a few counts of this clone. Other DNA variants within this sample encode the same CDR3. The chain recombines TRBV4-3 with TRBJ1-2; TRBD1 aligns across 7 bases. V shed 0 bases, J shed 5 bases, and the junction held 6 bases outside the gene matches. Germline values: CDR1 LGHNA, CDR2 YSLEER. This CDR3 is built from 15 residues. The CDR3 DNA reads TGCGCCAGCAGCCAAGATCCGACAGGGAATTATGGCTACACCTTC. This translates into CASSQDPTGNYGYTF.

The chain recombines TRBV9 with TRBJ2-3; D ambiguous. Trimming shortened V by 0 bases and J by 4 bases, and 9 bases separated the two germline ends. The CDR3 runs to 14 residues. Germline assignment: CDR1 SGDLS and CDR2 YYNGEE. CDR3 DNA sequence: TGTGCCAGCAGCGTAGCGGTCTCACCAGATACGCAGTATTTT. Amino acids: CASSVAVSPDTQYF.

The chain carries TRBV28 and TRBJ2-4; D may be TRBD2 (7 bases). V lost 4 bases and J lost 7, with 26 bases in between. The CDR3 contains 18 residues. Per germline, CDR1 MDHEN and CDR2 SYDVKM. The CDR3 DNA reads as TGTGCCAGCAGTTCCCCCCACGGACGGGGGGCGGAGGCGAACATTCAGTACTTC. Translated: CASSSPHGRGAEANIQYF.

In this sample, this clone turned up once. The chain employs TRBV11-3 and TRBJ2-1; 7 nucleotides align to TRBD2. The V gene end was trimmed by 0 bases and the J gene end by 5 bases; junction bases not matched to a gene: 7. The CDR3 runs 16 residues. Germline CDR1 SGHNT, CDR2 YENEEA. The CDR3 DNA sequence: TGTGCCAGCAGCTTAGATCTTGGCGGGGGTGACAATGAGCAGTTCTTC. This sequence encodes CASSLDLGGGDNEQFF.

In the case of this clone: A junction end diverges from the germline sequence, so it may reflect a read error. As DNA, the CDR3 is TGTTCCAGCAGCTTTAACGGGTACGAGCAGTACTTC. Its translation: CSSSFNGYEQYF. The rearrangement uses TRBV7-9 and TRBJ2-7; no clear D gene. Germline V lookup: CDR1 SEHNR, CDR2 FQNEAQ (reference sequence). The CDR3 runs 12 residues.

The CDR3, as DNA: TGTGCCAGCAGCGATTATCCTAGCGGGGGGCTCAACACCGGGGAGCTGTTTTTT. Translated: CASSDYPSGGLNTGELFF. This chain joins TRBV7-6 and TRBJ2-2; 11 bases map to TRBD2. Trimming cost V 5 bases and J 2 bases; bases outside gene matches: 10. The CDR3 consists of 18 residues. CDR1 and CDR2 from the germline V gene are SGHVS and FNYEAQ.